The rows below give T cell receptor beta chains drawn from one sample of a study of patients and donors after allogeneic stem cell transplantation. TCRdb passed the RT-PCR reads through MiXCR, listing each CDR3 protein once. The table shows about 90,000 distinct CDR3 sequences, with around 48% occurring only once. Input material: blood, either unsorted or a sorted T cell fraction (not recorded which). The receptors were sampled from a human donor who was either an allogeneic HSCT recipient or a stem cell or donor lymphocyte infusion donor (not recorded which). It is not recorded whose cells these are; they may come from a transplant donor. The CDR3 runs from the conserved cysteine through the conserved F or W. A D gene is named only where the DNA matches it firmly. Size values are once, few and many counts, or a class for expanded clones, and some rows have none.

abundance	d_gene	j_gene	v_gene	CDR3aa	CDR3nt
-	TRBD2	TRBJ2-1	TRBV12-3/TRBV12-4	CASALEAGGYNEQFF	TGTGCCAGCGCCCTCGAGGCGGGAGGGTACAATGAGCAGTTCTTC
-	TRBD1	TRBJ1-5	TRBV28	CASRDRGQGHF	TGTGCCAGCAGAGACAGGGGGCAAGGTCATTTT
few	-	TRBJ1-2	TRBV29-1	CSVDVQALGYTF	TGCAGCGTTGATGTACAGGCCCTCGGCTACACCTTC
few	TRBD1	TRBJ1-1	TRBV11-2	CASSLTGDLNTEAFF	TGTGCCAGCAGCCTGACAGGGGACCTGAACACTGAAGCTTTCTTT
-	-	TRBJ1-2	TRBV7-2	CASSFGGAAANYGYTF	TGTGCCAGCAGCTTCGGGGGGGCTGCGGCTAACTATGGCTACACCTTC
few	-	TRBJ2-2	TRBV12-3/TRBV12-4	CASKERTNTGELFF	TGTGCCAGCAAGGAGCGGACGAACACCGGGGAGCTGTTTTTT
few	TRBD1	TRBJ1-1	TRBV11-2	CASSVWTGVRDTEAFF	TGTGCCAGCAGCGTATGGACAGGGGTCCGAGACACTGAAGCTTTCTTT
-	-	TRBJ1-5	TRBV7-9	CASTNSLQPQHF	TGTGCCAGCACCAACAGCCTACAGCCCCAGCATTTT
few	-	TRBJ1-3	TRBV9	CASSVTGTRDTIYF	TGTGCCAGCAGCGTAACAGGTACCCGAGACACCATATATTTT
-	-	TRBJ1-2	TRBV5-6	CASSTAGWPDTNYGYTF	TGTGCCAGCAGCACCGCTGGATGGCCGGATACTAACTATGGCTACACCTTC
-	TRBD2	TRBJ2-3	TRBV11-2	CASSFTSGRGTDTQYF	TGTGCCAGCAGCTTCACCAGCGGGAGGGGCACAGATACGCAGTATTTT
once	-	TRBJ1-2	TRBV4-3	CASSPWTAANYGYTF	TGCGCCAGCAGCCCGTGGACAGCAGCTAACTATGGCTACACCTTC
-	-	TRBJ1-2	TRBV3-1	CASSQEGYRSGYTF	TGTGCCAGCAGCCAAGAAGGTTATAGGTCCGGCTACACCTTC
-	-	TRBJ1-4	TRBV4-3	CASSQDGLTATNEKLFF	TGCGCCAGCAGCCAAGACGGTCTAACTGCAACTAATGAAAAACTGTTTTTT
-	-	TRBJ1-4	TRBV4-3	CASSQSPRELFF	TGCGCCAGCAGCCAGTCTCCTAGAGAACTGTTTTTT
-	TRBD1	TRBJ1-6	TRBV28	CASALQGVKSPLHF	TGTGCCAGCGCCCTCCAGGGGGTAAAATCACCCCTCCACTTT
-	TRBD1	TRBJ1-2	TRBV5-6	CASSHKTGVYGYTF	TGTGCCAGCAGCCATAAGACAGGGGTTTATGGCTACACCTTC
-	-	TRBJ1-3	TRBV18	CASSPTGIVSGNTIYF	TGTGCCAGCTCACCAACAGGAATAGTCTCTGGAAACACCATATATTTT
few	TRBD1	TRBJ1-1	TRBV9	CASSVRDRATEAFF	TGTGCCAGCAGCGTCCGGGACAGGGCCACTGAAGCTTTCTTT
few	-	TRBJ1-1	TRBV5-1	CASSLDNTEAFF	TGCGCCAGCAGCTTGGATAACACTGAAGCTTTCTTT
-	-	TRBJ1-2	TRBV12-3/TRBV12-4	CASSLALIVSGYTF	TGTGCCAGCAGTTTAGCGCTTATTGTGAGTGGCTACACCTTC
-	TRBD2	TRBJ2-1	TRBV3-1	CASSPFLAGAINEQFF	TGTGCCAGCAGCCCCTTTTTGGCGGGAGCCATCAATGAGCAGTTCTTC
-	-	TRBJ1-4	TRBV7-2	CASSLVGIANEKLFF	TGTGCCAGCAGCTTAGTCGGGATAGCTAATGAAAAACTGTTTTTT
few	-	TRBJ1-1	TRBV20-1	CSAATGVHTEAFF	TGCAGTGCCGCGACCGGGGTACACACTGAAGCTTTCTTT
-	TRBD2	TRBJ2-5	TRBV4-2	CASSQDEGLAKETQYF	TGTGCCAGCAGCCAAGACGAGGGACTAGCGAAAGAGACCCAGTACTTC
-	TRBD1	TRBJ1-1	TRBV15	CATSREPGQGNTEAFF	TGTGCCACCAGCAGGGAGCCGGGACAGGGAAACACTGAAGCTTTCTTT
-	-	TRBJ2-3	TRBV14	CASSQAGLTDTQYF	TGTGCCAGCAGCCAGGCGGGACTCACAGATACGCAGTATTTT
few	TRBD1	TRBJ1-1	TRBV11-2	CASSSRGDGTEAFF	TGTGCCAGCAGCTCCAGGGGGGACGGCACTGAAGCTTTCTTT
few	-	TRBJ1-2	TRBV10-3	CAISEPRLGYTF	TGTGCCATCAGTGAGCCCCGGCTTGGCTACACCTTC
-	TRBD1	TRBJ2-1	TRBV11-2	CASSFTGALTNNEQFF	TGTGCCAGCAGCTTTACAGGGGCCTTAACCAACAATGAGCAGTTCTTC
-	-	TRBJ2-1	TRBV6-5	CASSYSIWNEQFF	TGCGCCAGCAGTTACTCGATATGGAATGAGCAGTTCTTC
few	TRBD1	TRBJ1-5	TRBV12-3/TRBV12-4	CASSSAGTGSQPQHF	TGTGCCAGCAGTTCGGCCGGGACAGGTTCTCAGCCCCAGCATTTT
-	-	TRBJ1-3	TRBV5-1	CASSLSGSGNTIYF	TGCGCCAGCAGCTTGTCAGGATCCGGAAACACCATATATTTT
few	-	TRBJ1-5	TRBV20-1	CSARDRMDYQPQHF	TGCAGTGCTAGAGATCGCATGGACTACCAGCCCCAGCATTTT
-	-	TRBJ1-4	TRBV6-6	CASSYPTGGDEKLFF	TGTGCCAGCAGTTACCCGACCGGGGGGGATGAAAAACTGTTTTTT
-	TRBD1	TRBJ1-2	TRBV6-5	CASSTTGDPNYGYTF	TGTGCCAGCAGTACAACAGGGGACCCTAACTATGGCTACACCTTC
-	-	TRBJ2-1	TRBV7-8	CASSLPYSYNEQFF	TGTGCCAGCAGCTTACCTTACTCCTACAATGAGCAGTTCTTC
-	TRBD2	TRBJ2-1	TRBV28	CASRTTLAGRYNEQFF	TGTGCCAGCAGGACCACCCTAGCGGGACGCTACAATGAGCAGTTCTTC
-	-	TRBJ1-1	TRBV29-1	CSVEVDRRTEAFF	TGCAGCGTTGAAGTAGACAGACGGACTGAAGCTTTCTTT
-	-	TRBJ2-3	TRBV12-3/TRBV12-4	CASSRLPGRDTQYF	TGTGCCAGCAGTCGGCTACCTGGGCGGGATACGCAGTATTTT
-	TRBD1	TRBJ1-1	TRBV20-1	CSAIRGQANTEAFF	TGCAGTGCTATCCGGGGACAGGCGAACACTGAAGCTTTCTTT
-	-	TRBJ1-6	TRBV18	CASSPPRQPYSPLHF	TGTGCCAGCTCACCACCGAGACAACCGTATTCACCCCTCCACTTT
few	-	TRBJ1-6	TRBV4-3	CASSQVWTENSPLHF	TGCGCCAGCAGCCAAGTCTGGACGGAGAATTCACCCCTCCACTTT
-	TRBD1	TRBJ1-4	TRBV12-3/TRBV12-4	CASSSGTGDEKLFF	TGTGCCAGCAGTTCCGGGACAGGGGATGAAAAACTGTTTTTT
-	TRBD1	TRBJ1-6	TRBV15	CATSIKDREISPLHF	TGTGCCACCAGCATAAAGGACAGGGAAATTTCACCCCTCCACTTT
once	-	TRBJ2-3	TRBV7-6	CASSLSSDTQYF	TGTGCCAGCAGCTTATCTTCCGATACGCAGTATTTT
-	-	TRBJ1-4	TRBV4-2	CASSHRGREEKLFF	TGTGCCAGCAGCCACCGGGGCCGAGAGGAAAAACTGTTTTTT
-	-	TRBJ2-1	TRBV28	CASSLLLASYNEQFF	TGTGCCAGCAGTTTACTACTAGCATCCTACAATGAGCAGTTCTTC
few	-	TRBJ1-5	TRBV16	CASSQLEGTQPQHF	TGTGCCAGCAGCCAATTGGAAGGTACTCAGCCCCAGCATTTT
-	-	TRBJ1-5	TRBV4-1	CASSQALRGDQPQHF	TGCGCCAGCAGCCAAGCCCTAAGGGGGGATCAGCCCCAGCATTTT
-	-	TRBJ1-5	TRBV12-3/TRBV12-4	CASSFLYDKLNQPQHF	TGTGCCAGCAGTTTTCTTTATGACAAGCTCAATCAGCCCCAGCATTTT
-	-	TRBJ1-5	TRBV7-9	CASSLEWEPNQPQHF	TGTGCCAGCAGCTTAGAGTGGGAACCCAATCAGCCCCAGCATTTT
-	-	TRBJ2-1	TRBV12-3/TRBV12-4	CASSRTVHEQFF	TGTGCCAGCAGTCGGACTGTCCATGAGCAGTTCTTC